The clone carrying this T cell receptor beta chain was found many times. Antigen unknown. The V end was cut by 5 bases, the J end by 7 bases, with 12 bases between. The germline V gene has CDR1 SGDLS and CDR2 YYNGEE. CDR3 length equals 12 residues. Molecular barcoded adaptors covering alpha/delta and beta/gamma chains were used on 400 ng RNA. TCRdb redid the calling of the reads with MiXCR, one entry per CDR3 protein. This table holds about 62,000 distinct CDR3 sequences, around a fifth found once. The sample originates from a study of read filtering for tumor transcriptome and immune sequencing. Turning to the study itself: Per sample, TCR-region reads ranged about 4 to 11 million by IR-seq, 85 to 1273 by RNA-seq.

Study-wide results and limits: Without single-read clonotypes, shared clonotype proportions correlated more between IR-seq and RNA-seq. Even smaller IR-seq throughput identified most shared clonotypes.

The TCR sequence derives from a donor aged 40 or older with multiple myeloma. The genes are TRBV9 and TRBJ1-1; perhaps TRBD1 as D (5 bases). Sequencing was carried out using a population of CD138-negative cells sorted from bone marrow. The CDR3 sequence is CASRGLRGEAFF. As DNA, the CDR3 is TGTGCCAGCAGAGGTTTAAGGGGTGAAGCTTTCTTT.